Only a few counts were recorded for the clone carrying this T cell receptor beta chain. Its matching antigen is unknown. Sequenced material consisted of expressed TCRB transcripts (all of the isolated RNA was reverse transcribed). The table came from immunoSEQ multiplex PCR; TCRdb's copy has only in-frame clones and leaves some out. Among nearly 350,000 clones listed, roughly 9% were seen once. The data are from a study of beta chain features in type 1 diabetes. About the research overall: Cell yields, gender and age were similar in healthy donors and patients.

Sorting gave populations that all exceeded 95% purity. Study observations and caveats: A moderate, significant TCRB CDR3 shortening appeared in type 1 diabetes across four CD4+ subsets.

The germline V gene encodes CDR1 SGDLS and CDR2 YYNGEE. The CDR3 has 16 residues. Trimming left V 1 base short and J 3 bases short, with 15 bases between. The genes are TRBV9 and TRBJ2-3; tentative D call: TRBD2 (6 bases). The sequenced sample consisted of central memory CD4+ T cells from blood. The sequence derives from a man aged 30 to 45 with type 1 diabetes. Written as DNA, the CDR3 is TGTGCCAGCAGCGTATCGGGGGTCGGGTTTACAGATACGCAGTATTTT. Amino acid sequence: CASSVSGVGFTDTQYF. Full variable domain (rest looked up from reference TRBV9 and TRBJ2-3): DSGVTQTPKHLITATGQRVTLRCSPRSGDLSVYWYQQSLDQGLQFLIQYYNGEERAKGNILERFSAQQFPDLHSELNLSSLELGDSALYFCASSVSGVGFTDTQYFGPGTRLTVL.